This T cell receptor (beta chain) is from a study of cytomegalovirus exposure and HLA in healthy donors. Losses at the gene ends were 3 bases for V and 3 bases for J; bases not matched to a gene: 11. Per the germline V gene, CDR1 is SGHTA and CDR2 is FQGNSA. This CDR3 region has 16 residues. PCR amplification relied on 60 Vbeta primers (plus 13 Jbeta primers). Method: immunoSEQ multiplex PCR; TCRdb's copy keeps in-frame clones and lacks some. Of 200,000 to 250,000 clones in the sample, 65% to 85% were seen once. Nominally healthy donors were sampled, though unrecorded immune exposures were likely. Study-wide findings and caveats: Several of the most significant clusters were apparently associated with common viral pathogens in a later analysis. The dataset shows that most TCR sequences were rare, while some public TCRs occurred in many donors. HLA alleles were associated with 15,000 to 20,000 TCR beta sequences in a later analysis at 0.05 false discovery rate.

This clone was counted a single time. As yet, its antigen is unknown. The sample was PBMCs. The gene calls are TRBV7-2 and TRBJ2-7; 7 nucleotides align to TRBD1. The sequence derives from a man in his thirties or forties in good health and CMV-seronegative. CDR3 in amino acids: CASSFEVANRGYEQYF. The CDR3 coding sequence is TGTGCCAGCAGCTTTGAGGTTGCGAACAGGGGCTACGAGCAGTACTTC.